This T cell receptor beta chain appears in the sequencing data of a study of Graves' ophthalmopathy and Graves' hyperthyroidism. This clonotype showed up many times. The authors amplified TCR beta CDR3 regions, and they did so from RNA transcripts for repertoire sequencing. Following a first-round RT-PCR that used HTBI primers, a second-round multiplex PCR was carried out. TCRdb redid the calling of the multiplex PCR reads with MiXCR, one entry per CDR3 protein. The sample contains about 660,000 distinct CDR3 sequences, about 38% of which appear only once. The material sequenced was peripheral blood. This receptor was obtained from an adult man with Graves' ophthalmopathy.

The CDR3 region is CASSQGDHTEAFF. CDR3 nucleotide sequence: TGTGCCAGCAGCCAAGGGGACCACACTGAAGCTTTCTTT. The J gene is TRBJ1-1, the V gene TRBV3-1; TRBD1 might be the D (5 bases). The CDR3 runs to 13 residues. V was pared by 1 base and J by 3 bases, with 6 bases between. CDR1 is LGHDT and CDR2 is YNNKEL in the germline V gene (reference sequence).